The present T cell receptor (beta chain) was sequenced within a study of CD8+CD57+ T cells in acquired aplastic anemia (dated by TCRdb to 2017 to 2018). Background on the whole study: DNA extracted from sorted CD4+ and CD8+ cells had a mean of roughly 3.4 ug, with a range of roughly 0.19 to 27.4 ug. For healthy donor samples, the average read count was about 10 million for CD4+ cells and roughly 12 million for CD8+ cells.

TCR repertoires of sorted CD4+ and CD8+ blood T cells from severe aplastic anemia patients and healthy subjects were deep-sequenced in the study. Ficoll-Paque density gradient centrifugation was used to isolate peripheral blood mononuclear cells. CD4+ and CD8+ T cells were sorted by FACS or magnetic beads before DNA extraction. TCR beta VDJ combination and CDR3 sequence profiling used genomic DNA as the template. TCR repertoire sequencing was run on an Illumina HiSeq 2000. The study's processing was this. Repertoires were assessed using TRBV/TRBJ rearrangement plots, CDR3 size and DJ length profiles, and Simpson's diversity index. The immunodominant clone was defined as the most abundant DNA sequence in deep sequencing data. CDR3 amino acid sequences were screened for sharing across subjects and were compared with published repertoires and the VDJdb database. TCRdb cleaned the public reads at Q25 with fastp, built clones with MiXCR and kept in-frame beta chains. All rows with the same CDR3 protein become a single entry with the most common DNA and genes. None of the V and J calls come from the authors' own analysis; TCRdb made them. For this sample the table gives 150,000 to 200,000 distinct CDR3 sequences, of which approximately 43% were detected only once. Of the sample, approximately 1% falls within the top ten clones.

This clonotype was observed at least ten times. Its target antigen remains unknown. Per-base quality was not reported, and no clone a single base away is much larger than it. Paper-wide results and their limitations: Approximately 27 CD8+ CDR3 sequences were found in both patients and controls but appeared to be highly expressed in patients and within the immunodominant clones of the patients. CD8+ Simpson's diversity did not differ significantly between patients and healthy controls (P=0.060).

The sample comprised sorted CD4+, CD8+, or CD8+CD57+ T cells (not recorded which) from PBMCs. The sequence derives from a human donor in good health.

Here the CDR3 is given as CASSHRQGAGGNTIYF. The bases are TGTGCCAGCAGCCATCGACAGGGGGCAGGGGGAAACACCATATATTTT. The rearranged segments are TRBV14 and TRBJ1-3, with TRBD1 matching 10 junction bases. From a lookup of the germline V gene, CDR1 and CDR2 are SGHDN and FVKESK. Trimming removed 3 bases from V and 4 bases from J; the gene matches leave 6 bases unexplained. The CDR3 has 16 amino acids, counting the end cysteine and phenylalanine. Only CDR3 DNA is held: 48 bases, read in frame from base 1.